This section outlines one TCR beta chain sequence together with its context. Its antigen is not known. Measured with immunoSEQ multiplex PCR; TCRdb has only the in-frame clones, and not every one. The table shows 1,500 to 2,500 clones, with approximately 85% occurring only once. V shed 8 bases and J shed 0 bases, with 16 bases lying between them. This CDR3 has 15 amino acids. Looked up from germline, CDR1 is LNHDA and CDR2 is SQIVND (reference sequence). These data come from a study of T cell clonotyping in hematopoietic cell transplantation. Whole-study findings and limits: Few recipient clonotypes overlapped donors; over 95% were de novo at given depth. Recipient TCR diversity dropped after transplant; expanded clonotypes rose from day 30 to 180. Without cell sorting, CD4 versus CD8 contributions remain unresolved.

The TCR comes from a male patient aged 50 or older who had an allogeneic stem cell transplant from an unrelated donor, so the T cells may come from the graft donor. Some clones in this sample may be carry-over from other donors' samples. Sample: peripheral blood mononuclear cells, taken 30 days after allogeneic stem cell transplant. The chain is built from TRBV19 and TRBJ1-1, with a tentative D call TRBD1 (6 bases). The CDR3 DNA reads TGTGCCAGTTCTACCCGACAGGCCCTGAACACTGAAGCTTTCTTT. This translates into CASSTRQALNTEAFF.